These T cell receptor beta chains were read from a single sample in a study of T-cell reconstitution after alpha-beta-depleted transplantation in children. MiXCR, run by TCRdb on the PCR reads, gives a single entry per CDR3 protein. The sample holds fewer than 25,000 distinct CDR3 sequences; roughly 10% are singletons and the top ten take roughly 25%. The material sequenced was PBMCs from the stem cell graft donor, taken from the stem cell graft. These receptors came from a human donor who donated a stem cell graft to a child with chronic granulomatous disease. The CDR3 runs from the conserved cysteine through the conserved F or W. Each record gives: clone size, V gene, J gene, D gene, CDR3 protein, CDR3 DNA. The D gene is left open where the match is weak. Clone size is not always given. Where it is, it says once, few, many or a class for expanded clones.

clone_size: many; v_call: TRBV29-1; j_call: TRBJ2-1; d_call: -; cdr3_aa: CSVAPTGSNEQFF; cdr3_nt: TGCAGCGTTGCCCCCACAGGGAGCAATGAGCAGTTCTTC
clone_size: many; v_call: TRBV12-3/TRBV12-4; j_call: TRBJ2-1; d_call: -; cdr3_aa: CASSISTLEQFF; cdr3_nt: TGTGCCAGCAGTATAAGTACACTTGAGCAGTTCTTC
clone_size: many; v_call: TRBV10-3; j_call: TRBJ1-1; d_call: -; cdr3_aa: CAISEFGDTEAFF; cdr3_nt: TGTGCCATCAGTGAGTTCGGGGACACTGAAGCTTTCTTT
clone_size: many; v_call: TRBV6-1; j_call: TRBJ1-2; d_call: -; cdr3_aa: CASSTWTFEPTHGYTF; cdr3_nt: TGTGCCAGCAGTACCTGGACTTTCGAGCCCACTCATGGCTACACCTTC
clone_size: many; v_call: TRBV14; j_call: TRBJ2-7; d_call: TRBD2; cdr3_aa: CASSPYTSGVIQNYEQYF; cdr3_nt: TGTGCCAGCAGCCCCTACACTAGCGGGGTTATTCAAAACTACGAGCAGTACTTC
clone_size: many; v_call: TRBV5-1; j_call: TRBJ2-5; d_call: -; cdr3_aa: CASSLEGRLQETQYF; cdr3_nt: TGCGCCAGCAGCTTGGAGGGACGCCTCCAAGAGACCCAGTACTTC
clone_size: -; v_call: TRBV13; j_call: TRBJ2-7; d_call: -; cdr3_aa: CASSLEGVEQYF; cdr3_nt: TGTGCCAGCAGCTTAGAGGGGGTCGAGCAGTACTTC
clone_size: many; v_call: TRBV4-1; j_call: TRBJ2-3; d_call: TRBD2; cdr3_aa: CASSQENPGLAGPTDTQYF; cdr3_nt: TGCGCCAGCAGCCAAGAAAATCCGGGACTAGCGGGGCCCACAGATACGCAGTATTTT
clone_size: many; v_call: TRBV14; j_call: TRBJ1-4; d_call: TRBD1; cdr3_aa: CASSPRDRAEKLFF; cdr3_nt: TGTGCCAGCAGCCCCCGGGACAGGGCTGAAAAACTGTTTTTT
clone_size: -; v_call: TRBV6-2/TRBV6-3; j_call: TRBJ1-6; d_call: TRBD1; cdr3_aa: CASSRRDRDNSPLHF; cdr3_nt: TGTGCCAGCAGCCGCCGGGACAGAGATAATTCACCCCTCCACTTT
clone_size: many; v_call: TRBV29-1; j_call: TRBJ2-1; d_call: -; cdr3_aa: CSAYRENYNEQFF; cdr3_nt: TGCAGCGCCTACAGGGAAAATTACAATGAGCAGTTCTTC
clone_size: many; v_call: TRBV20-1; j_call: TRBJ2-7; d_call: TRBD2; cdr3_aa: CSATLAGGRYEQYF; cdr3_nt: TGCAGTGCTACACTAGCGGGGGGAAGGTACGAGCAGTACTTC
clone_size: few; v_call: TRBV3-1; j_call: TRBJ1-6; d_call: TRBD1; cdr3_aa: CASWHPGQGILNNSPLHF; cdr3_nt: TGTGCCAGCTGGCACCCGGGACAGGGAATTCTCAATAATTCACCCCTCCACTTT
clone_size: many; v_call: TRBV27; j_call: TRBJ1-6; d_call: -; cdr3_aa: CASSLMPSYNSPLHF; cdr3_nt: TGTGCCAGCAGTTTAATGCCCTCCTATAATTCACCCCTCCACTTT
clone_size: many; v_call: TRBV3-1; j_call: TRBJ2-3; d_call: -; cdr3_aa: CASSRIGRDTQYF; cdr3_nt: TGTGCCAGCAGCCGAATTGGTAGAGATACGCAGTATTTT
clone_size: many; v_call: TRBV12-3/TRBV12-4; j_call: TRBJ1-3; d_call: -; cdr3_aa: CASSPRTRSGNTIYF; cdr3_nt: TGTGCCAGCAGTCCCCGGACACGCTCTGGAAACACCATATATTTT
clone_size: many; v_call: TRBV7-9; j_call: TRBJ1-2; d_call: TRBD1; cdr3_aa: CASSSQGAMDYGYTF; cdr3_nt: TGTGCCAGCAGCTCCCAGGGGGCGATGGACTATGGCTACACCTTC
clone_size: many; v_call: TRBV20-1; j_call: TRBJ2-1; d_call: TRBD2; cdr3_aa: CSARGSGGASNEQFF; cdr3_nt: TGCAGTGCTAGAGGCAGCGGGGGGGCGTCTAATGAGCAGTTCTTC
clone_size: many; v_call: TRBV21-1; j_call: TRBJ1-1; d_call: -; cdr3_aa: CASSHRVKDTEAFF; cdr3_nt: TGTGCCAGCAGCCACAGGGTAAAGGACACTGAAGCTTTCTTT
clone_size: many; v_call: TRBV4-2; j_call: TRBJ1-5; d_call: -; cdr3_aa: CASSQKVGRDNQPQHF; cdr3_nt: TGTGCCAGCAGCCAGAAAGTTGGGAGAGACAATCAGCCCCAGCATTTT
clone_size: many; v_call: TRBV2; j_call: TRBJ2-5; d_call: -; cdr3_aa: CASSELSLEETQYF; cdr3_nt: TGTGCCAGCAGTGAATTATCGCTCGAGGAGACCCAGTACTTC
clone_size: many; v_call: TRBV5-5; j_call: TRBJ2-7; d_call: TRBD1; cdr3_aa: CASSPGQGNYEQYF; cdr3_nt: TGTGCCAGCAGCCCGGGACAGGGGAACTACGAGCAGTACTTC
clone_size: -; v_call: TRBV29-1; j_call: TRBJ2-7; d_call: -; cdr3_aa: CSVVEGFYEQYF; cdr3_nt: TGCAGCGTTGTCGAGGGCTTCTACGAGCAGTACTTC
clone_size: -; v_call: TRBV3-1; j_call: TRBJ2-7; d_call: TRBD2; cdr3_aa: CACTQDRVRGLAGFYEQYF; cdr3_nt: TGTGCCTGCACCCAAGATCGAGTAAGAGGACTAGCGGGGTTCTACGAGCAGTACTTC
clone_size: many; v_call: TRBV5-5; j_call: TRBJ2-7; d_call: -; cdr3_aa: CASSPGWGPSYEQYF; cdr3_nt: TGTGCCAGCAGCCCCGGATGGGGACCCTCCTACGAGCAGTACTTC
clone_size: many; v_call: TRBV4-3; j_call: TRBJ2-3; d_call: -; cdr3_aa: CASSQEQTSTDTQYF; cdr3_nt: TGCGCCAGCAGCCAAGAGCAGACAAGCACAGATACGCAGTATTTT
clone_size: -; v_call: TRBV10-1; j_call: TRBJ2-7; d_call: TRBD1; cdr3_aa: CASSPHPGQGPGQQYF; cdr3_nt: TGCGCCAGCAGTCCACACCCGGGACAGGGACCCGGACAGCAGTACTTC
clone_size: many; v_call: TRBV28; j_call: TRBJ2-3; d_call: -; cdr3_aa: CASSLASRGDSTDTQYF; cdr3_nt: TGTGCCAGCAGTTTGGCTTCCAGGGGCGATAGCACAGATACGCAGTATTTT
clone_size: many; v_call: TRBV7-2; j_call: TRBJ2-3; d_call: -; cdr3_aa: CASSSYDLRGTDTQYF; cdr3_nt: TGTGCCAGCAGCTCCTACGACCTTAGGGGGACAGATACGCAGTATTTT
clone_size: -; v_call: TRBV4-2; j_call: TRBJ2-7; d_call: TRBD2; cdr3_aa: CASTVTSGAREQYF; cdr3_nt: TGTGCCAGCACCGTGACTAGCGGGGCCAGGGAGCAGTACTTC
clone_size: few; v_call: TRBV7-9; j_call: TRBJ2-1; d_call: TRBD1; cdr3_aa: CASSLATTGGYNEQFF; cdr3_nt: TGTGCCAGCAGCTTAGCGACCACAGGGGGCTACAATGAGCAGTTCTTC
clone_size: many; v_call: TRBV7-2; j_call: TRBJ2-1; d_call: TRBD2; cdr3_aa: CASSLALSGRFYNEQFF; cdr3_nt: TGTGCCAGCAGCTTAGCCCTGAGCGGGAGGTTCTACAATGAGCAGTTCTTC
clone_size: many; v_call: TRBV7-6; j_call: TRBJ2-7; d_call: -; cdr3_aa: CASSPNTEPSYEQYF; cdr3_nt: TGTGCCAGCAGCCCAAACACGGAACCGTCCTACGAGCAGTACTTC
clone_size: many; v_call: TRBV3-1; j_call: TRBJ2-1; d_call: -; cdr3_aa: CASSLGWDPYNEQFF; cdr3_nt: TGTGCCAGCAGCCTCGGGTGGGATCCATACAATGAGCAGTTCTTC
clone_size: many; v_call: TRBV4-2; j_call: TRBJ2-7; d_call: TRBD1; cdr3_aa: CASSPRDRVYEQYF; cdr3_nt: TGTGCCAGCAGCCCCCGGGACAGGGTCTACGAGCAGTACTTC
clone_size: many; v_call: TRBV3-1; j_call: TRBJ2-6; d_call: -; cdr3_aa: CASSQDQNYSGANVLTF; cdr3_nt: TGTGCCAGCAGCCAAGACCAAAATTACTCTGGGGCCAACGTCCTGACTTTC
clone_size: many; v_call: TRBV28; j_call: TRBJ2-4; d_call: TRBD1; cdr3_aa: CASSPRDSGTLAKNIQYF; cdr3_nt: TGTGCCAGCAGTCCACGGGACAGCGGTACACTAGCCAAAAACATTCAGTACTTC
clone_size: -; v_call: TRBV28; j_call: TRBJ2-2; d_call: TRBD1; cdr3_aa: CAGSSDRLRNTGELFF; cdr3_nt: TGTGCCGGCAGTTCGGACAGGCTCCGGAACACCGGGGAGCTGTTTTTT
clone_size: many; v_call: TRBV12-3/TRBV12-4; j_call: TRBJ2-1; d_call: -; cdr3_aa: CASSSDDRDNEQFF; cdr3_nt: TGTGCCAGCAGCTCCGACGACAGAGACAATGAGCAGTTCTTC
clone_size: many; v_call: TRBV12-3/TRBV12-4; j_call: TRBJ1-4; d_call: -; cdr3_aa: CASSFYGQIHEKLFF; cdr3_nt: TGTGCCAGCAGTTTTTATGGGCAAATCCATGAAAAACTGTTTTTT
clone_size: many; v_call: TRBV7-2; j_call: TRBJ2-2; d_call: -; cdr3_aa: CASSLVNRDTGELFF; cdr3_nt: TGTGCCAGCAGCTTAGTTAACAGGGACACCGGGGAGCTGTTTTTT
clone_size: few; v_call: TRBV7-9; j_call: TRBJ1-1; d_call: TRBD1; cdr3_aa: CASSRSTGPNTEAFF; cdr3_nt: TGTGCCAGCAGCCGTTCGACAGGGCCAAACACTGAAGCTTTCTTT
clone_size: -; v_call: TRBV20-1; j_call: TRBJ2-1; d_call: TRBD1; cdr3_aa: CSAYDWDSSYNEQFF; cdr3_nt: TGCAGTGCCTACGACTGGGACAGCTCCTACAATGAGCAGTTCTTC
clone_size: many; v_call: TRBV27; j_call: TRBJ1-2; d_call: -; cdr3_aa: CASSLHHGDGDYGYTF; cdr3_nt: TGTGCCAGCAGTCTCCACCATGGCGATGGGGACTATGGCTACACCTTC
clone_size: many; v_call: TRBV18; j_call: TRBJ2-1; d_call: TRBD2; cdr3_aa: CASSLTSGRSYNEQFF; cdr3_nt: TGTGCCAGCTCACTGACTAGCGGCCGCTCCTACAATGAGCAGTTCTTC
clone_size: many; v_call: TRBV29-1; j_call: TRBJ2-1; d_call: TRBD2; cdr3_aa: CSVVLLAGEEYNEQFF; cdr3_nt: TGCAGCGTTGTCCTCCTAGCGGGAGAGGAGTACAATGAGCAGTTCTTC
clone_size: many; v_call: TRBV25-1; j_call: TRBJ1-2; d_call: TRBD1; cdr3_aa: CASSGFDRGQGYTF; cdr3_nt: TGTGCCAGCAGTGGATTCGACAGGGGGCAAGGCTACACCTTC
clone_size: many; v_call: TRBV7-9; j_call: TRBJ2-1; d_call: TRBD2; cdr3_aa: CASRPRGTSGNNEQFF; cdr3_nt: TGTGCCAGCAGACCCCGCGGGACTAGCGGTAACAATGAGCAGTTCTTC
clone_size: many; v_call: TRBV29-1; j_call: TRBJ2-3; d_call: -; cdr3_aa: CSVEDKARGIADTQYF; cdr3_nt: TGCAGCGTTGAAGATAAGGCCCGGGGGATTGCAGATACGCAGTATTTT
clone_size: many; v_call: TRBV25-1; j_call: TRBJ2-2; d_call: -; cdr3_aa: CASSTLSNTGELFF; cdr3_nt: TGTGCCAGCAGTACTCTTTCCAACACCGGGGAGCTGTTTTTT
clone_size: many; v_call: TRBV18; j_call: TRBJ2-3; d_call: -; cdr3_aa: CASSPETSTDTQYF; cdr3_nt: TGTGCCAGCTCACCTGAGACTAGCACAGATACGCAGTATTTT
clone_size: many; v_call: TRBV27; j_call: TRBJ2-1; d_call: TRBD2; cdr3_aa: CASSFLAGVGNEQFF; cdr3_nt: TGTGCCAGCAGTTTCTTAGCGGGAGTTGGGAATGAGCAGTTCTTC
clone_size: many; v_call: TRBV7-2; j_call: TRBJ2-3; d_call: TRBD1; cdr3_aa: CASSTGQGPQYF; cdr3_nt: TGTGCCAGCAGCACAGGACAGGGACCGCAGTATTTT
clone_size: many; v_call: TRBV11-2; j_call: TRBJ2-3; d_call: -; cdr3_aa: CASHPGARSASTDTQYF; cdr3_nt: TGTGCCAGTCATCCCGGGGCAAGATCCGCCAGCACAGATACGCAGTATTTT
clone_size: many; v_call: TRBV10-3; j_call: TRBJ2-7; d_call: -; cdr3_aa: CAISEGPNSYEQYF; cdr3_nt: TGTGCCATCAGTGAGGGGCCGAACTCCTACGAGCAGTACTTC